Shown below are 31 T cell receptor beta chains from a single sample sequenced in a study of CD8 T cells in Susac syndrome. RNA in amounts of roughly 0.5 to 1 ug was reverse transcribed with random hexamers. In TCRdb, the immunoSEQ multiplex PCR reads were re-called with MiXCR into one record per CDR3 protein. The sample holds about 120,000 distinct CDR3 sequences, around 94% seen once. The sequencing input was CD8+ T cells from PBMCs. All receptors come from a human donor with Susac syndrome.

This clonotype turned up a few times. The CDR3 nucleotides are TGTGCCAGCAGCCAAACCCTCAACACTGAAGCTTTCTTT. Its protein product is CASSQTLNTEAFF. V is TRBV3-1 and J is TRBJ1-1; the D is unclear. With 2 bases removed from V and 2 bases from J, the gap between germline ends came to 6 bases. The germline V gene encodes CDR1 LGHDT and CDR2 YNNKEL (reference sequence). The CDR3 consists of 13 residues. Combining the CDR3 with reference TRBV3-1 and TRBJ1-1 gives the whole variable domain DTAVSQTPKYLVTQMGNDKSIKCEQNLGHDTMYWYKQDSKKFLKIMFSYNNKELIINETVPNRFSPKSPDKAHLNLHINSLELGDSAVYFCASSQTLNTEAFFGQGTRLTVV.

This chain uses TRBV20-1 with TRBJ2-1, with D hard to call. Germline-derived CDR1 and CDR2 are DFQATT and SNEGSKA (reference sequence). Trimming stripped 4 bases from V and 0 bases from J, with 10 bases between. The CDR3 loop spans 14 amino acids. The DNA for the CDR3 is TGCAGTGCTAAACTACCAAGCTCCTACAATGAGCAGTTCTTC. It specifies CSAKLPSSYNEQFF.

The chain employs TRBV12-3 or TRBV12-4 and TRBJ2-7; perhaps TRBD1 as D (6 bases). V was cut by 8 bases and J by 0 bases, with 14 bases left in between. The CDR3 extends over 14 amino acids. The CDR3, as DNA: TGTGCCAGCGGGGGCAGGGGAACCTCCTACGAGCAGTACTTC. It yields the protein CASGGRGTSYEQYF.

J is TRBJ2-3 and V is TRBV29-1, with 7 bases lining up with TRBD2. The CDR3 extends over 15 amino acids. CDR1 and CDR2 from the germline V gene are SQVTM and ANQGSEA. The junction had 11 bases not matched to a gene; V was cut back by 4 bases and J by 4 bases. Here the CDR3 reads CSVVGPSGTADTQYF. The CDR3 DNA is TGCAGCGTTGTAGGGCCCAGCGGGACCGCAGATACGCAGTATTTT.

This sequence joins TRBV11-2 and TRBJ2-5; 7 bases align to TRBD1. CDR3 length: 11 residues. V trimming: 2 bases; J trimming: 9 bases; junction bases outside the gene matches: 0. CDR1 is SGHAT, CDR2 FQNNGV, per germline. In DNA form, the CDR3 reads TGTGCCAGCAGCTTACAGGGGGCCCAGTACTTC. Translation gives CASSLQGAQYF.

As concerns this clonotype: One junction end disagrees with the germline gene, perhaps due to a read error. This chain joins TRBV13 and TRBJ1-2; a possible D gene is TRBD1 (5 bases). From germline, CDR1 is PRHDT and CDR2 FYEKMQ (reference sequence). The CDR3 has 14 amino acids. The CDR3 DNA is TGTGCCAGCAGCGTAGGGACGGAGCCCTATGGCTACACCTTC. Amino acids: CASSVGTEPYGYTF.

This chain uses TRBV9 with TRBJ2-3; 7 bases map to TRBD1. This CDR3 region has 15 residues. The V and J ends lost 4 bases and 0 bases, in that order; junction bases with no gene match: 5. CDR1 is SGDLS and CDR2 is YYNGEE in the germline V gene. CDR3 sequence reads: CASSMGQTSTDTQYF. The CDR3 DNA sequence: TGTGCCAGCAGCATGGGACAGACGAGCACAGATACGCAGTATTTT. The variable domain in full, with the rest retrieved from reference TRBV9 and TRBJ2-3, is DSGVTQTPKHLITATGQRVTLRCSPRSGDLSVYWYQQSLDQGLQFLIQYYNGEERAKGNILERFSAQQFPDLHSELNLSSLELGDSALYFCASSMGQTSTDTQYFGPGTRLTVL.

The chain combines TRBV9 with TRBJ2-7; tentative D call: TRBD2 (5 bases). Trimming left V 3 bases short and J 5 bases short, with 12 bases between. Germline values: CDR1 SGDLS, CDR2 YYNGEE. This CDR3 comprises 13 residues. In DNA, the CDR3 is TGTGCCAGCAGCGGGGCATCGAGGGACGAGCAGTACTTC. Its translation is CASSGASRDEQYF.

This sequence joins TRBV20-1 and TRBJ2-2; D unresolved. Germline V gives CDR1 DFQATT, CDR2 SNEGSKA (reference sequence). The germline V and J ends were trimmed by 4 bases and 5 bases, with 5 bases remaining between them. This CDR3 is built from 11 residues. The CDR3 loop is CSAKATGELFF. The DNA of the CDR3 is TGCAGTGCTAAAGCTACCGGGGAGCTGTTTTTT.

Here the CDR3 reads CSAHDSYGYTF. In nucleotides, the CDR3 is TGCAGTGCTCACGACTCCTATGGCTACACCTTC. The rearrangement joins TRBV20-1 to TRBJ1-2; D uncertain. The germline V and J ends were trimmed by 5 bases and 4 bases, with 8 bases remaining between them. The germline V gene encodes CDR1 DFQATT and CDR2 SNEGSKA (reference sequence). CDR3 length: 11 amino acids.

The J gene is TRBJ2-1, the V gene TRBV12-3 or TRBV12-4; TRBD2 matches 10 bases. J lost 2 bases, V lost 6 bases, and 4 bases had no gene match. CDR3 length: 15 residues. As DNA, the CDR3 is TGTGCCAGCAGAGCGAGCGGGGGGGCCTACAATGAGCAGTTCTTC. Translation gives CASRASGGAYNEQFF.

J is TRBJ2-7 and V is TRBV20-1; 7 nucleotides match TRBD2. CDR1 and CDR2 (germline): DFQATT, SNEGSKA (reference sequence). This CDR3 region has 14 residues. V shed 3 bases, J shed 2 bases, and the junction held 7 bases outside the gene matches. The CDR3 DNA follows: TGCAGTGCTAGGGGAGGGTTCCAGGCCTACGAGCAGTACTTC. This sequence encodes CSARGGFQAYEQYF.

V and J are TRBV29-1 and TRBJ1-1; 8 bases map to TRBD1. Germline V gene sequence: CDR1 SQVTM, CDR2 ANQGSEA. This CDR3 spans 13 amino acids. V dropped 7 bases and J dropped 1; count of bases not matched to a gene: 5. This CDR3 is CSAVQGENTEAFF. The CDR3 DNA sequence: TGCAGCGCAGTACAGGGGGAGAACACTGAAGCTTTCTTT.

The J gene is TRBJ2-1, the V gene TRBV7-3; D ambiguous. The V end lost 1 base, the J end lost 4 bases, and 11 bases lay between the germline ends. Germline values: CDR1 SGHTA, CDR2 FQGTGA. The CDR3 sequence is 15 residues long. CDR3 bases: TGTGCCAGCAGCTTAATTAACGGGCAATACAATGAGCAGTTCTTC. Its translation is CASSLINGQYNEQFF.

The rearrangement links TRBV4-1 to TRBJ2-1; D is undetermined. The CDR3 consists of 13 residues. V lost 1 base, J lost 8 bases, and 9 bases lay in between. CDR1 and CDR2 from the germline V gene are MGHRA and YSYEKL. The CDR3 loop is CASSQVALDEQFF. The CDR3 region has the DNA TGCGCCAGCAGCCAAGTGGCCTTGGATGAGCAGTTCTTC.

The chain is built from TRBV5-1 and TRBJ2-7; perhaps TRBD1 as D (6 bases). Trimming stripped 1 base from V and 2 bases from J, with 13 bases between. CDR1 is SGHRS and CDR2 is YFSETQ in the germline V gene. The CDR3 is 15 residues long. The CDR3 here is CASSLSRGLTYEQYF. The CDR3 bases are TGCGCCAGCAGCTTGAGCAGGGGCCTGACCTACGAGCAGTACTTC.

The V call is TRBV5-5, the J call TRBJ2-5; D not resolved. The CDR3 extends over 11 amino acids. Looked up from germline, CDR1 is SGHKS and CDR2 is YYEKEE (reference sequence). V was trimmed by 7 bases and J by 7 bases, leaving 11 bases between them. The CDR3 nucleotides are TGTGCCAGCTCTGGGAAAAGGACCCAGTACTTC. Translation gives CASSGKRTQYF. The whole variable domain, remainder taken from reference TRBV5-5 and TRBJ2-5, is DAGVTQSPTHLIKTRGQQVTLRCSPISGHKSVSWYQQVLGQGPQFIFQYYEKEERGRGNFPDRFSARQFPNYSSELNVNALLLGDSALYLCASSGKRTQYFGPGTRLLVL.

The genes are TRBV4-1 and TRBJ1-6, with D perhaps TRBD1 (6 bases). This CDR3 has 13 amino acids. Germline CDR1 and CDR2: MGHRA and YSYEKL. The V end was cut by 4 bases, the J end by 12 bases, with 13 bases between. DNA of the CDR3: TGCGCCAGCAGCCGAGAGGACAGAGGACCCCTCCACTTT. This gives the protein CASSREDRGPLHF.

CDR3 DNA sequence: TGTGCCAGCAGCTACGGGGGGAGCTCCTACGAGCAGTACTTC. Amino acid sequence: CASSYGGSSYEQYF. The chain couples TRBV5-4 to TRBJ2-7, with 7 bases aligning to TRBD2. The CDR3 runs 14 residues. V lost 3 bases to trimming and J lost 0 bases; unmatched junction nucleotides: 3. Germline loops: CDR1 SGHNT, CDR2 YYREEE (reference sequence). Looking up the rest from reference TRBV5-4 and TRBJ2-7 gives the full variable domain: ETGVTQSPTHLIKTRGQQVTLRCSSQSGHNTVSWYQQALGQGPQFIFQYYREEENGRGNFPPRFSGLQFPNYSSELNVNALELDDSALYLCASSYGGSSYEQYFGPGTRLTVT.

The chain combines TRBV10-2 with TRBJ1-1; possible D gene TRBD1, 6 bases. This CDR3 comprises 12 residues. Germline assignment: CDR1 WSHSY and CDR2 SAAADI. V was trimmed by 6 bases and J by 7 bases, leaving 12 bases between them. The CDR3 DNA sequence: TGCGCCAGCAGGGACGGACAGCTTGAAGCTTTCTTT. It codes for CASRDGQLEAFF.

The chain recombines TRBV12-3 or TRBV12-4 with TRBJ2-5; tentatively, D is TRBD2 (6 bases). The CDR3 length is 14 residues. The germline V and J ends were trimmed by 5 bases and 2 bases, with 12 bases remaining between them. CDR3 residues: CASSPTGVQETQYF. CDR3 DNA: TGTGCCAGCAGTCCCACGGGGGTGCAAGAGACCCAGTACTTC.

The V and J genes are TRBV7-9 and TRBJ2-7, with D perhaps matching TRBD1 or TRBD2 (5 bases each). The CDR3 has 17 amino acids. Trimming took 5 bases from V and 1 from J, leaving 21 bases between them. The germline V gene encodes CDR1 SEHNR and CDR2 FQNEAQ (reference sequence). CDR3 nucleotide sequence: TGTGCCAGCAGCCCCCCGGGGACGGAAGGTCGTTCCTACGAGCAGTACTTC. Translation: CASSPPGTEGRSYEQYF.

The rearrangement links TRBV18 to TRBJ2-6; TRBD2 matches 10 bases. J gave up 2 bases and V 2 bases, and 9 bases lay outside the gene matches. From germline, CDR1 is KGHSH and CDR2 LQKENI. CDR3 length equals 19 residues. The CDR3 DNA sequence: TGTGCCAGCTCACCAGTGAGCGGGGGGGCATTCACTGGGGCCAACGTCCTGACTTTC. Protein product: CASSPVSGGAFTGANVLTF. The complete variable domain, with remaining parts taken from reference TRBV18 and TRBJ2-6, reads NAGVMQNPRHLVRRRGQEARLRCSPMKGHSHVYWYRQLPEEGLKFMVYLQKENIIDESGMPKERFSAEFPKEGPSILRIQQVVRGDSAAYFCASSPVSGGAFTGANVLTFGAGSRLTVL.

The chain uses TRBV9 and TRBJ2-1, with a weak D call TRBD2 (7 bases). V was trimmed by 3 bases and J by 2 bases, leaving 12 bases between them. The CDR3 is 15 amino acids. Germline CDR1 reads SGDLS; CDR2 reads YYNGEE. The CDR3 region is CASSEGGGAYNEQFF. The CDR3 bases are TGTGCCAGCAGCGAGGGGGGGGGAGCCTACAATGAGCAGTTCTTC.

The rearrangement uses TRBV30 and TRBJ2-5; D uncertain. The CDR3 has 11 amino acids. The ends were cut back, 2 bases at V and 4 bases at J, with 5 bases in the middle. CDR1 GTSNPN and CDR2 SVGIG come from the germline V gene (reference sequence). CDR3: CAWSSVETQYF. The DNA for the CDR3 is TGTGCCTGGAGTTCGGTAGAGACCCAGTACTTC. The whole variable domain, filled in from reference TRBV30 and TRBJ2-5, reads SQTIHQWPATLVQPVGSPLSLECTVEGTSNPNLYWYRQAAGRGLQLLFYSVGIGQISSEVPQNLSASRPQDRQFILSSKKLLLSDSGFYLCAWSSVETQYFGPGTRLLVL.

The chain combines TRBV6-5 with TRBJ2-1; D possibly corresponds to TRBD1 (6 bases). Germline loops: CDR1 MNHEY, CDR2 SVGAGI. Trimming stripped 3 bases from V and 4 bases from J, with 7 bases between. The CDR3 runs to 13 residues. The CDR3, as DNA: TGTGCCAGCAGTTATCAGGGGTACAATGAGCAGTTCTTC. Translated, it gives CASSYQGYNEQFF.

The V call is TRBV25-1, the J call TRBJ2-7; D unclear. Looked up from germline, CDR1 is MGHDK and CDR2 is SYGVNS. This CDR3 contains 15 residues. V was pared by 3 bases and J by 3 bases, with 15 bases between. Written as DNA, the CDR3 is TGTGCCAGCAGTGATCCCCGGTCACGCGACTACGAGCAGTACTTC. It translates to CASSDPRSRDYEQYF.

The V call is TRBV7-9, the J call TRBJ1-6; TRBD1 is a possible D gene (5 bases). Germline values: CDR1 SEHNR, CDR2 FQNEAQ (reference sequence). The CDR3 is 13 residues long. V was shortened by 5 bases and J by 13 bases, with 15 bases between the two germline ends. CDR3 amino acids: CASSHPAGFPLHF. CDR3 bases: TGTGCCAGCAGCCACCCCGCAGGGTTCCCCCTCCACTTT.

The CDR3: CSALAGAGETQYF. In DNA form, the CDR3 reads TGCAGTGCTTTAGCGGGGGCAGGGGAGACCCAGTACTTC. V usage is TRBV20-1 and J usage is TRBJ2-5; 9 bases match TRBD2. Germline CDR1 and CDR2: DFQATT and SNEGSKA (reference sequence). This CDR3 comprises 13 residues. The V segment lost 5 bases and the J segment 5 bases; nucleotides outside the gene matches: 6.

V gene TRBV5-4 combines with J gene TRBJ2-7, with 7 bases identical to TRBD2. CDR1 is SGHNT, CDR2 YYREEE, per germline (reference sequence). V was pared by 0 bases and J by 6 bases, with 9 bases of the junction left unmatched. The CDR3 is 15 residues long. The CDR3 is CASSLAVGLSPEQYF. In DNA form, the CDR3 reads TGTGCCAGCAGCTTGGCCGTGGGACTATCCCCCGAGCAGTACTTC.

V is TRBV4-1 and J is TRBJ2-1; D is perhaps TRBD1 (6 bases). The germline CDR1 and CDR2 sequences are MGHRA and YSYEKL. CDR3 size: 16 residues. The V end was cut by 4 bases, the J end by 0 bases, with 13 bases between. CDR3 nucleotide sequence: TGCGCCAGCAGCCCCATGTCAGGGGTCTCCTACAATGAGCAGTTCTTC. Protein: CASSPMSGVSYNEQFF.